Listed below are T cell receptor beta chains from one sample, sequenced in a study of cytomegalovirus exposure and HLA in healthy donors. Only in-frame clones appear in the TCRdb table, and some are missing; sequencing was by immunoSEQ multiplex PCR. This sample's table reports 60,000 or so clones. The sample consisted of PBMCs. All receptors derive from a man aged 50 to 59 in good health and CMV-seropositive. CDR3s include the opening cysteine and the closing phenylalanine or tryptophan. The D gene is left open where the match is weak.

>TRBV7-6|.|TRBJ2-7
TGTGCCAGCAGCTCCTTAGAGTCCTACGAGCAGTACTTC
CASSSLESYEQYF
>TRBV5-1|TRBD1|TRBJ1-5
TGCGCCAGCAGCCCCCGGGACAGAGAAAATCAGCCCCAGCATTTT
CASSPRDRENQPQHF
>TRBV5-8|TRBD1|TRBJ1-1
TGTGCCAGCAGCCGGGTACGACAGGGTGAAGCTTTCTTT
CASSRVRQGEAFF
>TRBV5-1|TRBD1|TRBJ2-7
TGCGCCAGCAGCTTGGCCGGACAGGGCAGCAAGCAGTACTTC
CASSLAGQGSKQYF
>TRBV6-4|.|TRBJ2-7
TGTGCCACCCTCTTGGGCAGGGGTAGTCTCGAGCAGTACTTC
CATLLGRGSLEQYF
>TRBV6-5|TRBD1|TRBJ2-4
TGTGCCAGCAGTTACTCGAGGACAGGGTCAGGATTCATTCAGTACTTC
CASSYSRTGSGFIQYF
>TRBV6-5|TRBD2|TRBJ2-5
TGTGCCAGCAAACTAGCGGGGGAGAGTAGGTTCCAGTACTTC
CASKLAGESRFQYF
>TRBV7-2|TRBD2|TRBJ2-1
TGTGCCAGCAGCCCCTGGGCGATTCTAGCGGGGGGTAATGAGCAGTTCTTC
CASSPWAILAGGNEQFF
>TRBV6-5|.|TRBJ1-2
TGTGCCAGCAGTTCGACATCGGGGTATGGCTACACCTTC
CASSSTSGYGYTF
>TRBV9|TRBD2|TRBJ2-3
TGTGCCAGCAGCGTAGGACTAGCGGAAGGAACAGATACGCAGTATTTT
CASSVGLAEGTDTQYF
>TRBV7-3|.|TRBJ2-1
TGTGCTTCTAGCGGAGTTATGGGGGCGAGCTCCTACAATGAGCAGTTCTTC
CASSGVMGASSYNEQFF
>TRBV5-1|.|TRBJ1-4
TGCGCCAGCAGCCCCGGAGGGGACGAGGAAAAACTGTTTTTT
CASSPGGDEEKLFF
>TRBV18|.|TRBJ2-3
TGTGCCAGCTCACCTAGACAGAGCACCACAGATACGCAGTATTTT
CASSPRQSTTDTQYF
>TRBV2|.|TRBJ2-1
TGTGCCAGCAGGGAGCAAAATGAGCAGTTCTTC
CASREQNEQFF
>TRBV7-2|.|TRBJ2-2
TGTGCCAGCAGCTTAACAGTGCGCGCGAACACCGGGGAGCTGTTTTTT
CASSLTVRANTGELFF
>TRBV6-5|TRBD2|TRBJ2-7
TGTGCCACCCACCCGGCGGGGGGGCGGATCTACGAGCAGTACTTC
CATHPAGGRIYEQYF
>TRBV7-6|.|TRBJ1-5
TGTGCCAGCAGCTTATCCGAACAGGGAAGAGGTCAGCCCCAGCATTTT
CASSLSEQGRGQPQHF
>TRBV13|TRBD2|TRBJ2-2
TGTGCCAGCAGCGGTTCTGGACTAGCCCCGTTCGCGAACACCGGGGAGCTGTTTTTT
CASSGSGLAPFANTGELFF
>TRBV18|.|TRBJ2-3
TGTGCCAGCTCACCAGGGGGCGCCTCCACAGATACGCAGTATTTT
CASSPGGASTDTQYF
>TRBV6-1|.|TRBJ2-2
TGTGCCAGCAGTGAATCCCTGGGGCAGGCCAGAACCGGGGAGCTGTTTTTT
CASSESLGQARTGELFF
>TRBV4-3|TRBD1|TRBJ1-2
TGCGCCAGCAGCCATCCGGACAGGGGTCGCTATGGCTACACCTTC
CASSHPDRGRYGYTF
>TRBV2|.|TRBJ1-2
TGTGCCAGCAGTGGGGAGGGTTTCTATGGCTACACCTTC
CASSGEGFYGYTF
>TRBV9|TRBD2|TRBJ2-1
TGTGCCAGTGCGGGACTAGTCGGTAATGAGCAGTTCTTC
CASAGLVGNEQFF
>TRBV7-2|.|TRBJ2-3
TGTGCCAGCAGCTTAAAGGTAGCGGAGAATACAGATACGCAGTATTTT
CASSLKVAENTDTQYF
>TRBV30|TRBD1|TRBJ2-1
TGTGCCTGGACCAGACCCGGGACAGGGAACTACAATGAGCAGTTCTTC
CAWTRPGTGNYNEQFF
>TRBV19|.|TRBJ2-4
TGTGCCAGTAGTATGCAACTAGCCAAAAACATTCAGTACTTC
CASSMQLAKNIQYF
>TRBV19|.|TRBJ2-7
TGTGCCAGTAGTATAAACAGCTACACCTACGAGCAGTACTTC
CASSINSYTYEQYF
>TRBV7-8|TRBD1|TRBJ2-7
TGTGCCAGCAGCACCAGCCCCTGGGACAGGGGCCGCTACGAGCAGTACTTC
CASSTSPWDRGRYEQYF
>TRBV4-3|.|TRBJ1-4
TGCGCCAGCAGCCCCTGGGGGCGTACCGTTGCTAAAAAACTGTTTTTT
CASSPWGRTVAKKLFF
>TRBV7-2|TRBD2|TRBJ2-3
TGTGCCAGCAGCTCACTAGCGGGGTGGGCAGATAAGCAGTATTTT
CASSSLAGWADKQYF
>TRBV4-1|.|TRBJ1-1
TGCGCCAGCAGCCAAGGCCTGCGCACTGAAGCTTTCTTT
CASSQGLRTEAFF
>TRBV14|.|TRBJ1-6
TGTGCCAGCAGCCCAGGAAATAATTCACCCCTCCACTTT
CASSPGNNSPLHF
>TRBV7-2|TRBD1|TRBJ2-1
TGTGCCAGCAGCACCCGGACAGGGGGCCTCCTCAATGAGCAGTTCTTC
CASSTRTGGLLNEQFF
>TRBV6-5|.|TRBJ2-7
TGTGCCAGCAGTTACTCCCCCCTCGCCTACGAGCAGTACTTC
CASSYSPLAYEQYF
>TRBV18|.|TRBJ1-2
TGTGCCAGCTCACCCCGGGAAGGTGTCACAAACCCTAACTATGGCTACACCTTC
CASSPREGVTNPNYGYTF
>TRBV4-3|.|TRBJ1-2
TGCGCCAGCAGCCAAATTGTCGGCGGAATCTATGGCTACACCTTC
CASSQIVGGIYGYTF
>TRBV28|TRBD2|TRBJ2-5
TGTGCCAGCAGTTTAGCGGGAGGGCCTGGGGAGACCCAGTACTTC
CASSLAGGPGETQYF
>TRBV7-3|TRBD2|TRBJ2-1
TGTGCCAGCAGCCACCTAGCGGGGGGGCAGGGTGAGCAGTTCTTC
CASSHLAGGQGEQFF
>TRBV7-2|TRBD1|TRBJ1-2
TGTGCCAGCACCCCGACAGGGGCTACTTATGGCTACACCTTC
CASTPTGATYGYTF
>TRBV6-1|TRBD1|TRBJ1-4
TGTGCCAGCAGTGGCCCGGGACAGGGGAAAAAACTGTTTTTT
CASSGPGQGKKLFF
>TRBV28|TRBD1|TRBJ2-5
TGTGCCAGCAGTTTACCGACAGGGGCCCTATCAGAGACCCAGTACTTC
CASSLPTGALSETQYF
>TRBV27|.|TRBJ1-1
TGTGCCAGCAGTTCCCGGGGGAACACTGAAGCTTTCTTT
CASSSRGNTEAFF
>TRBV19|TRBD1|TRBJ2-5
TGTGCCAGTAGTATTCCCGGACAGGGGCAGACCCAGTACTTC
CASSIPGQGQTQYF
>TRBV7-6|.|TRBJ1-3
TGTGCCAGCAGCTTAGATGGCAGGGCAGGAAACACCATATATTTT
CASSLDGRAGNTIYF
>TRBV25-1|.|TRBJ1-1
TGTGCCAGCAGTGAAACAGGGCCAAACACTGAAGCTTTCTTT
CASSETGPNTEAFF
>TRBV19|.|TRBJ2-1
TGTGCCAGTAGTATGCGGGACTACAATGAGCAGTTCTTC
CASSMRDYNEQFF
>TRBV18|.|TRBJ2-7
TGTGCCAGCTCACCTTCCGTCGACAGCGTAGGCGAGCAGTACTTC
CASSPSVDSVGEQYF
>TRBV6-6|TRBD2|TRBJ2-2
TGTGCCAGCAGTTACCCCAGGGAGGGGACCACCGGGGAGCTGTTTTTT
CASSYPREGTTGELFF
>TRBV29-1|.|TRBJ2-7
TGCAGCGTTGTGGAGTTTTCCTACGAGCAGTACTTC
CSVVEFSYEQYF
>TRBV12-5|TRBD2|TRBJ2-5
TGTGCTAGTGGTTTGTCTAGGACCGGGACTAGCCATCAAGAGACCCAGTACTTC
CASGLSRTGTSHQETQYF
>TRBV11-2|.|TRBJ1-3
TGTGCCAGCAGCTTTTCGGGGTCTGGAAACACCATATATTTT
CASSFSGSGNTIYF
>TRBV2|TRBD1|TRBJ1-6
TGTGCCAGCAGTCGGGACAGGGTCGGCGATTCACCCCTCCACTTT
CASSRDRVGDSPLHF
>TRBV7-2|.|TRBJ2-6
TGTGCCAGCAGCTTCAGTCGTTGGGCCAACGTCCTGACTTTC
CASSFSRWANVLTF
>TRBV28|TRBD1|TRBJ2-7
TGTGCCAGCAGGCGTCCCGCAGGGGGCGAGCAGTACTTC
CASRRPAGGEQYF